Shown below are 15 T cell receptor beta chains from a single sample sequenced in a study of chemoradiotherapy in HPV16-positive cancers. Some clones are missing from TCRdb's copy, which holds only in-frame ones; the method was immunoSEQ multiplex PCR. The sample records 15,000 or so clones, around nine tenths being singletons. The sequences come from blood, collected from a patient who underwent chemoradiotherapy. The receptors were sampled from a human donor with HPV-associated anogenital cancer.

The chain joins TRBV11-2 to TRBJ2-1; D is possibly TRBD1 (6 bases). Trimming took off 1 base at V and 7 bases at J, with 11 bases between the two ends. This CDR3 contains 14 residues. The germline gives CDR1 SGHAT, CDR2 FQNNGV. The CDR3 DNA reads TGTGCCAGCAGCTTAGTAGGGACACATAATGAGCAGTTCTTC. Translation gives CASSLVGTHNEQFF.

The chain links TRBV19 to TRBJ1-2, with D possibly TRBD1 on 5 matching bases. V dropped 5 bases and J dropped 7 bases, with 11 bases sitting between them. The CDR3 loop spans 12 amino acids. Germline V gene lookup returns CDR1 LNHDA and CDR2 SQIVND (reference sequence). The CDR3 loop reads CASSPTGRGYTF. The CDR3 DNA reads as TGTGCCAGTAGTCCAACAGGCCGTGGCTACACCTTC.

This chain joins TRBV7-2 and TRBJ1-1; maybe TRBD1 (6 bases). CDR1 and CDR2 (germline): SGHTA, FQGNSA. V lost 2 bases, J lost 4 bases, and 11 bases lay in between. The length of the CDR3 is 14 residues. This chain's CDR3 is CASSLSRGSTEAFF. The DNA for the CDR3 is TGTGCCAGCAGCTTAAGCAGGGGATCCACTGAAGCTTTCTTT.

The genes are TRBV5-1 and TRBJ1-1, with 12 nucleotides matching TRBD1. CDR3 length: 18 amino acids. Germline CDR1 and CDR2: SGHRS and YFSETQ. The trim removed 1 base at V and 0 bases at J, leaving 7 bases unmatched. CDR3 DNA sequence: TGCGCCAGCAGCTTGTCCCCGGGACAGGGGGCCTTGAACACTGAAGCTTTCTTT. This sequence encodes CASSLSPGQGALNTEAFF.

Concerning this clone itself: At one boundary the junction diverges from the germline segment, which might be a read error. The chain uses TRBV6-1 and TRBJ2-7, with a tentative D call TRBD2 (6 bases). CDR3 length equals 14 residues. In germline, CDR1 is MNHNS, CDR2 SASEGT. The CDR3 coding sequence is TGTGCCAGCATTGAACCGGGACTGCCCTACGAGCAGTACTTC. Translation: CASIEPGLPYEQYF.

The CDR3 here is CASSRPGQYSPLHF. CDR3 DNA: TGTGCCAGCAGCCGACCGGGACAGTATTCACCCCTCCACTTT. The chain has TRBV7-8 and TRBJ1-6; TRBD1 aligns across 7 bases. The CDR3 covers 14 residues. The V gene's germline CDR1 is SGHVS and CDR2 FQNEAQ. J lost 8 bases, V lost 5 bases, and 6 bases had no gene match.

J is TRBJ2-5 and V is TRBV5-4; TRBD1 agrees at 10 bases. The J call may not be correct, given that the DNA end is closer to TRBJ2-7. Germline lookup yields CDR1 SGHNT and CDR2 YYREEE (reference sequence). This CDR3 has 13 residues. CDR3 protein: CASRADRGHEQYF. The CDR3, as DNA: TGTGCCAGCAGAGCTGACAGGGGGCACGAGCAGTACTTC.

The rearrangement uses TRBV5-4 and TRBJ2-3; D gene uncertain. The CDR3 loop spans 14 amino acids. The V and J ends lost 1 base and 3 bases respectively, with 9 bases between them. Per the germline V gene, CDR1 is SGHNT and CDR2 is YYREEE (reference sequence). The CDR3 DNA is TGTGCCAGCAGCTTGAACCTAGGAACAGATACGCAGTATTTT. It translates to CASSLNLGTDTQYF.

J is TRBJ2-7 and V is TRBV10-2; 10 bases match TRBD2. The germline V gene has CDR1 WSHSY and CDR2 SAAADI. V lost 2 bases and J lost 3; bases outside the gene matches: 13. The CDR3 totals 18 residues. The CDR3 DNA is TGCGCCAGCAGTGAGGGGGCTAGCGGGGGAGCCGCGTTCTACGAGCAGTACTTC. As protein: CASSEGASGGAAFYEQYF.

The CDR3 protein is CASSEGLGVRNIQYF. The CDR3 region has the DNA TGTGCCAGCAGTGAAGGGTTAGGGGTCAGGAACATTCAGTACTTC. The V call is TRBV6-1, the J call TRBJ2-4; a weak D match, TRBD1 (5 bases). The CDR3 covers 15 residues. V lost 1 base and J 7 bases, leaving 14 bases between the germline ends. Germline CDR1 and CDR2: MNHNS and SASEGT.

The chain combines TRBV15 with TRBJ1-4; perhaps TRBD1 as D (5 bases). Trimming shortened V by 0 bases and J by 4 bases, and 12 bases separated the two germline ends. This CDR3 has 16 residues. Looked up from germline, CDR1 is LNHNV and CDR2 is YYDKDF (reference sequence). The CDR3 reads CATSRDLLGGNEKLFF. The CDR3 region has the DNA TGTGCCACCAGCAGAGATCTTCTTGGGGGTAATGAAAAACTGTTTTTT.

The chain employs TRBV29-1 and TRBJ1-1; perhaps TRBD1 as D (5 bases). The CDR3 has 10 amino acids. V was shortened by 6 bases and J by 10 bases, with 12 bases between the two germline ends. Germline V CDR1 and CDR2: SQVTM, ANQGSEA. DNA of the CDR3: TGCAGCGTCGATCAGGGTGGAGCTTTCTTT. This encodes CSVDQGGAFF.

The chain recombines TRBV30 with TRBJ1-2; 9 positions match TRBD1. Germline trimming cut 8 bases from V and 7 bases from J; bases unmatched to any gene: 5. Germline V gene data show CDR1 as GTSNPN and CDR2 as SVGIG (reference sequence). The CDR3 extends over 11 amino acids. This CDR3 reads CAEDRGTGYTF. CDR3 nucleotides: TGTGCCGAGGACAGGGGAACTGGCTACACCTTC.

The chain joins TRBV5-1 to TRBJ2-3, with 8 nucleotides matching TRBD2. Trimming cost V 2 bases and J 3 bases; bases outside gene matches: 11. Germline CDR1 is SGHRS and CDR2 is YFSETQ. The length of the CDR3 is 17 residues. The CDR3 DNA reads as TGCGCCAGCAGCTTAATGGCTAGCGGGTTAGGGACAGATACGCAGTATTTT. Amino acid sequence: CASSLMASGLGTDTQYF.

This sequence joins TRBV29-1 and TRBJ1-2; possibly TRBD1 for D (5 bases). Trimming pared 4 bases from V and 3 bases from J, leaving 18 bases between. CDR3 length: 15 residues. Germline V lookup: CDR1 SQVTM, CDR2 ANQGSEA. CDR3 amino acids: CSVGPGGIGDYGYTF. The CDR3 DNA reads TGCAGCGTTGGCCCCGGCGGGATAGGGGACTATGGCTACACCTTC.